The present TCR beta chain was sequenced within a study of breast tumors, draining lymph nodes, adjacent tissues. CDR3 length: 14 residues. V was clipped by 6 bases and J by 3 bases, with 15 bases between them. CDR1 MNHEY and CDR2 SVGAGI come from the germline V gene. One entry per CDR3 protein results from TCRdb running MiXCR on the multiplex PCR reads. The table includes some 230,000 distinct CDR3 sequences, about 34% detected once. On this clonotype itself: As yet, its antigen is unknown. A much bigger clone sits one base away, suggesting this may be a read error.

Samples came from axillary lymph nodes draining the breast cancer. Broader study findings: Compared with lymph nodes, tumors were less diverse; compared with nontumor tissue, more. Tumor T cell lymph node origin was a supported hypothesis, not proven.

The receptor was derived from a female donor with breast cancer. Some clones in this sample may be carry-over from other donors' samples. The V call is TRBV6-5, the J call TRBJ2-7, with D maybe TRBD2 (6 bases). Material for sequencing was axillary lymph node tissue. This chain's CDR3 is CASSLPGLFYEQYF. The CDR3 region has the DNA TGTGCCAGCAGCCTGCCGGGACTCTTCTACGAGCAGTACTTC.